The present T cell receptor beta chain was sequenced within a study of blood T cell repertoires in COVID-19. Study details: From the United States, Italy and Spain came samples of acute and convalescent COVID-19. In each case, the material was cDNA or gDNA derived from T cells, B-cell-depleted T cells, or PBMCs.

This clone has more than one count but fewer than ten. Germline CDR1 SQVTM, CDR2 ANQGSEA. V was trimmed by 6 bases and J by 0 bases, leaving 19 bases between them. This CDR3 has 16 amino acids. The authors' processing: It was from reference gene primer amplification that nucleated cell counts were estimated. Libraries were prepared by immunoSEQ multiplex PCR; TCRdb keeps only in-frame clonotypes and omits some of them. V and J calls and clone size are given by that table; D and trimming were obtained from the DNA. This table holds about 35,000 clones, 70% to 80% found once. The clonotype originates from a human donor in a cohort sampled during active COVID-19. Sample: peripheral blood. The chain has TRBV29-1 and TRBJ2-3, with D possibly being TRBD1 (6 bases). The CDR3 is CSVPHPGTSSTDTQYF. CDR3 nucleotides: TGCAGCGTGCCCCACCCCGGGACAAGTAGCACAGATACGCAGTATTTT.